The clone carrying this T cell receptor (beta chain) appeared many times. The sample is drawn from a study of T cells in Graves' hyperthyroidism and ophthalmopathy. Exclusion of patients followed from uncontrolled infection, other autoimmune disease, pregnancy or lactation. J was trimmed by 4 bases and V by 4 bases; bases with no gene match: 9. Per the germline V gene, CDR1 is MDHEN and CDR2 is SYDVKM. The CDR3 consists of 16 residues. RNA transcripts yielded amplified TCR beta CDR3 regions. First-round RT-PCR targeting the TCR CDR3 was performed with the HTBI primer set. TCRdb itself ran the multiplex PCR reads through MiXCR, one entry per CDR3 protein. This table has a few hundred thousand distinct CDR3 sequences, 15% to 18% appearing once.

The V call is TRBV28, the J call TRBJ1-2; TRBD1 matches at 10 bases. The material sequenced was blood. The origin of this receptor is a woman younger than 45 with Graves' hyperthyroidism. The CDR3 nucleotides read TGTGCCAGCAGTTACCCCGGGACAGGGGTGATCTATGGCTACACCTTC. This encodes CASSYPGTGVIYGYTF.